These T cell receptor beta chains were read from a single sample in a study of CD8 T cells in Susac syndrome. TCRdb redid the calling of the immunoSEQ multiplex PCR reads with MiXCR, one entry per CDR3 protein. The sample records more than 200,000 distinct CDR3 sequences, around 93% being singletons. Material: CD4+ T cells from PBMCs. Source of these receptors: a human donor with Susac syndrome. Both conserved end residues are part of each CDR3. A D gene is named only where the DNA matches it firmly. The size entry is marked missing in some rows and otherwise reads once, few, many or a size class.

V: TRBV4-2
J: TRBJ2-2
size: .
D: .
CDR3: CASSLKIGLGAIGDTGELFF
DNA: TGTGCCAGCAGCCTCAAGATCGGGCTGGGAGCGATCGGTGACACCGGGGAGCTGTTTTTT

V: TRBV6-2/TRBV6-3
J: TRBJ2-2
size: .
D: TRBD1
CDR3: CASSTGTGFTGELFF
DNA: TGTGCCAGCAGCACCGGGACAGGCTTCACCGGGGAGCTGTTTTTT

V: TRBV6-2/TRBV6-3
J: TRBJ1-6
size: .
D: .
CDR3: CASSTRVGDSPLHF
DNA: TGTGCCAGCAGTACCAGGGTGGGGGATTCACCCCTCCACTTT

V: TRBV3-1
J: TRBJ2-1
size: .
D: .
CDR3: CASSQYPTGEAEQFF
DNA: TGTGCCAGCAGCCAGTATCCTACAGGGGAGGCTGAGCAGTTCTTC

V: TRBV9
J: TRBJ2-7
size: .
D: .
CDR3: CASSVEARSYEQYF
DNA: TGTGCCAGCAGCGTAGAAGCCAGGTCCTACGAGCAGTACTTC

V: TRBV28
J: TRBJ1-5
size: .
D: .
CDR3: CASSLEGSPVPRPQHF
DNA: TGTGCCAGCAGTTTAGAAGGCAGCCCCGTACCAAGGCCCCAGCATTTT

V: TRBV6-5
J: TRBJ2-3
size: once
D: .
CDR3: CASSYSSGGDTQYF
DNA: TGTGCCAGCAGTTACTCCTCGGGCGGGGATACGCAGTATTTT

V: TRBV20-1
J: TRBJ2-3
size: .
D: TRBD2
CDR3: CSASHTPSGGVADTQYF
DNA: TGCAGTGCTAGCCACACCCCCAGCGGGGGGGTAGCAGATACGCAGTATTTT

V: TRBV12-3/TRBV12-4
J: TRBJ1-1
size: .
D: .
CDR3: CASILAMNSEAFF
DNA: TGTGCCAGCATCTTGGCCATGAACAGTGAAGCTTTCTTT

V: TRBV7-8
J: TRBJ1-4
size: .
D: .
CDR3: CASSLEQRTNEKLFF
DNA: TGTGCCAGCAGCTTAGAACAGCGCACTAATGAAAAACTGTTTTTT

V: TRBV28
J: TRBJ2-7
size: .
D: TRBD2
CDR3: CASSLWHSGGGVQYF
DNA: TGTGCCAGCAGTTTATGGCATAGCGGGGGGGGTGTGCAGTACTTC

V: TRBV20-1
J: TRBJ1-1
size: .
D: .
CDR3: CSASFPGNDEAFF
DNA: TGCAGTGCTAGTTTCCCGGGAAATGATGAAGCTTTCTTT

V: TRBV20-1
J: TRBJ1-1
size: once
D: TRBD1
CDR3: CSARYPGQGVEAFF
DNA: TGCAGTGCTAGATACCCGGGACAGGGTGTTGAAGCTTTCTTT

V: TRBV30
J: TRBJ1-1
size: .
D: .
CDR3: CAWSVSPAGMNTEAFF
DNA: TGTGCCTGGAGTGTTTCCCCGGCCGGAATGAACACTGAAGCTTTCTTT

V: TRBV4-3
J: TRBJ2-1
size: few
D: TRBD2
CDR3: CASSQALAGGNNEQFF
DNA: TGCGCCAGCAGTCAAGCACTAGCGGGGGGGAACAATGAGCAGTTCTTC

V: TRBV30
J: TRBJ1-5
size: .
D: .
CDR3: CAWGTGFMGNQPQHF
DNA: TGTGCCTGGGGAACAGGGTTCATGGGCAATCAGCCCCAGCATTTT

V: TRBV7-9
J: TRBJ2-1
size: once
D: .
CDR3: CASSSLPTQGNEQFF
DNA: TGTGCCAGCAGCTCGCTCCCTACCCAGGGGAATGAGCAGTTCTTC

V: TRBV9
J: TRBJ1-3
size: once
D: .
CDR3: CASSAITSGNTIYF
DNA: TGTGCCAGCAGCGCCATCACCTCTGGAAACACCATATATTTT

V: TRBV6-5
J: TRBJ1-6
size: .
D: TRBD1
CDR3: CASSYSQTGGPNSPLHF
DNA: TGTGCCAGCAGTTACTCCCAGACAGGGGGCCCAAATTCACCCCTCCACTTT

V: TRBV3-1
J: TRBJ2-5
size: .
D: .
CDR3: CASSPRALPWTQYF
DNA: TGTGCCAGCAGCCCCCGGGCCCTCCCGTGGACCCAGTACTTC

V: TRBV6-5
J: TRBJ1-4
size: once
D: .
CDR3: CASSYSGSDEKLFF
DNA: TGTGCCAGCAGTTACTCAGGGTCGGATGAAAAACTGTTTTTT

V: TRBV19
J: TRBJ1-1
size: once
D: .
CDR3: CASRPQGFLAEAFF
DNA: TGTGCCAGTAGACCACAGGGTTTTCTGGCTGAAGCTTTCTTT

V: TRBV7-3
J: TRBJ2-1
size: .
D: TRBD2
CDR3: CASLIPPLAGGQHEQFF
DNA: TGTGCCAGTTTAATCCCCCCACTAGCGGGGGGCCAGCATGAGCAGTTCTTC

V: TRBV30
J: TRBJ1-2
size: .
D: .
CDR3: CAWASGLNYGYTF
DNA: TGTGCCTGGGCTTCGGGACTCAACTATGGCTACACCTTC

V: TRBV12-3/TRBV12-4
J: TRBJ2-1
size: once
D: TRBD1
CDR3: CASSLVRDRGSNEQFF
DNA: TGTGCCAGCAGTTTAGTTCGGGACAGGGGGTCCAATGAGCAGTTCTTC

V: TRBV7-6
J: TRBJ1-5
size: .
D: .
CDR3: CASSSLSGPQHF
DNA: TGTGCCAGCAGCTCCCTTTCGGGGCCCCAGCATTTT

V: TRBV30
J: TRBJ1-1
size: .
D: .
CDR3: CAWSVEPAIMNTEAFF
DNA: TGTGCCTGGAGTGTCGAGCCAGCAATCATGAACACTGAAGCTTTCTTT

V: TRBV30
J: TRBJ1-1
size: .
D: .
CDR3: CASHGWRGNTEAFF
DNA: TGTGCCTCCCACGGGTGGCGGGGGAACACTGAAGCTTTCTTT

V: TRBV7-3
J: TRBJ2-1
size: .
D: TRBD2
CDR3: CASSRTAGGRRDEQFF
DNA: TGTGCCAGCAGCCGTACCGCGGGGGGGAGGAGGGATGAGCAGTTCTTC

V: TRBV19
J: TRBJ2-7
size: .
D: .
CDR3: CASSIVGGDSYEQYF
DNA: TGTGCCAGTAGTATAGTCGGGGGCGACTCCTACGAGCAGTACTTC

V: TRBV20-1
J: TRBJ2-3
size: .
D: .
CDR3: CSASSGRTDTQYF
DNA: TGCAGTGCTAGCTCGGGTCGCACAGATACGCAGTATTTT

V: TRBV2
J: TRBJ2-3
size: .
D: .
CDR3: CASRPGRAGTDTQYF
DNA: TGTGCCAGCAGACCCGGGCGGGCGGGAACAGATACGCAGTATTTT

V: TRBV15
J: TRBJ1-1
size: .
D: .
CDR3: CATSTGIVNTEAFF
DNA: TGTGCCACCAGCACAGGGATCGTGAACACTGAAGCTTTCTTT

V: TRBV12-3/TRBV12-4
J: TRBJ2-7
size: .
D: .
CDR3: CASSPMTSYEQYF
DNA: TGTGCCAGCAGTCCGATGACTAGCTACGAGCAGTACTTC

V: TRBV19
J: TRBJ1-1
size: .
D: TRBD1
CDR3: CASSLGQVNTEAFF
DNA: TGTGCCAGTAGCCTGGGACAGGTGAACACTGAAGCTTTCTTT

V: TRBV20-1
J: TRBJ1-3
size: .
D: .
CDR3: CSAWESSGNTIYF
DNA: TGCAGTGCTTGGGAAAGCTCTGGAAACACCATATATTTT

V: TRBV5-6
J: TRBJ1-2
size: .
D: .
CDR3: CASSWGVGGYGYTF
DNA: TGTGCCAGCAGCTGGGGGGTAGGGGGCTATGGCTACACCTTC

V: TRBV11-2
J: TRBJ1-1
size: .
D: .
CDR3: CASSLQHQNTEAFF
DNA: TGTGCCAGCAGCTTACAACATCAGAACACTGAAGCTTTCTTT

V: TRBV10-3
J: TRBJ2-3
size: .
D: TRBD1
CDR3: CAINTGQGLDTQYF
DNA: TGTGCCATCAACACGGGACAGGGGCTAGATACGCAGTATTTT

V: TRBV7-9
J: TRBJ1-2
size: .
D: TRBD1
CDR3: CASSLPQGNGYTF
DNA: TGTGCCAGCAGCTTGCCACAGGGGAATGGCTACACCTTC

V: TRBV6-2/TRBV6-3
J: TRBJ1-1
size: .
D: .
CDR3: CASSFQGTPNTEAFF
DNA: TGTGCCAGCAGCTTTCAGGGGACGCCGAACACTGAAGCTTTCTTT

V: TRBV29-1
J: TRBJ2-5
size: .
D: TRBD2
CDR3: CSVARSGGETQYF
DNA: TGCAGCGTCGCCCGAAGCGGGGGAGAGACCCAGTACTTC

V: TRBV6-2/TRBV6-3
J: TRBJ1-5
size: .
D: .
CDR3: CASSYSEWPQHF
DNA: TGTGCCAGCAGTTACTCGGAGTGGCCCCAGCATTTT

V: TRBV27
J: TRBJ2-5
size: .
D: TRBD2
CDR3: CASTRSSGGVQTQYF
DNA: TGTGCCAGCACGAGATCTAGCGGGGGTGTTCAGACCCAGTACTTC

V: TRBV20-1
J: TRBJ1-5
size: .
D: TRBD1
CDR3: CSAGQGKGPQHF
DNA: TGCAGTGCTGGACAGGGGAAGGGGCCCCAGCATTTT

V: TRBV20-1
J: TRBJ2-5
size: .
D: .
CDR3: CSASTDETQYF
DNA: TGCAGTGCTAGCACGGACGAGACCCAGTACTTC

V: TRBV18
J: TRBJ1-6
size: .
D: TRBD1
CDR3: CASSSVGQNNSPLHF
DNA: TGTGCCAGCTCCTCCGTGGGACAGAATAATTCACCCCTCCACTTT

V: TRBV2
J: TRBJ2-1
size: .
D: .
CDR3: CASAFGVKNEQFF
DNA: TGTGCCAGCGCTTTCGGGGTGAAGAATGAGCAGTTCTTC

V: TRBV11-2
J: TRBJ1-1
size: .
D: .
CDR3: CASSSNRGGANTEAFF
DNA: TGTGCCAGCAGCTCGAACCGAGGGGGGGCGAACACTGAAGCTTTCTTT

V: TRBV30
J: TRBJ1-5
size: .
D: .
CDR3: CAWGEEGMNQPQHF
DNA: TGTGCCTGGGGGGAGGAGGGAATGAATCAGCCCCAGCATTTT

V: TRBV6-5
J: TRBJ1-2
size: once
D: TRBD1
CDR3: CASSLVQGIYGYTF
DNA: TGTGCCAGCAGTCTAGTACAGGGGATCTATGGCTACACCTTC

V: TRBV20-1
J: TRBJ1-2
size: .
D: .
CDR3: CSAREVGRGGGYTF
DNA: TGCAGTGCTAGAGAGGTCGGCAGGGGCGGTGGCTACACCTTC

V: TRBV20-1
J: TRBJ1-4
size: .
D: .
CDR3: CSAREPANEKLFF
DNA: TGCAGTGCTAGAGAGCCAGCTAATGAAAAACTGTTTTTT

V: TRBV30
J: TRBJ1-2
size: .
D: .
CDR3: CAWTPPQRAYGYTF
DNA: TGTGCCTGGACCCCGCCCCAGCGGGCATATGGCTACACCTTC